In its sample, the clone carrying this T cell receptor beta chain was seen once. Its target is not known. This entry belongs to a study of T cells in narcolepsy. Assay: immunoSEQ multiplex PCR; the TCRdb copy retains only in-frame clones and omits some. This sample has approximately 35,000 clones, with approximately 80% found just once. Study-wide results and caveats: Autoreactive HCRT-specific and TRIB2-specific clonotypes were marked in same-patient CSF-versus-blood CD4+ comparisons. No autoreactive T cell clone sequences appeared in some memory CD4+ repertoires.

Sequenced input: memory (CD45RA-) CD4+ T cells from blood. The receptor comes from a human donor in good health.

The CDR3 DNA reads TGTGCCAGCAGTTCACCACCCGTGACAGGGGAGAACACTGAAGCTTTCTTT. It translates to CASSSPPVTGENTEAFF. The chain carries TRBV27 and TRBJ1-1; 8 bases are a match to TRBD1. The trim removed 4 bases at V and 1 base at J, leaving 11 bases unmatched. The germline V gene has CDR1 MNHEY and CDR2 SMNVEV (reference sequence). The CDR3 runs 17 residues.